Given below is one T cell receptor (beta chain) in context. This clone was recorded a few times. Its specific antigen is unknown. The sample holds no much larger clone one base away, and base qualities are not on file. This sample was taken from a study of blood T cell repertoires in COVID-19 (TCRdb year 2020). Describing the broader study: The collaborator samples originated in the United States, Italy and Spain and spanned the acute and convalescent phases of COVID-19. Samples were obtained from the ongoing ImmuneRACE study (first 160 participants) and from about 1,300 subjects provided by 6 global collaborators. A freely available public database, intended as a resource for researchers studying the immune response to SARS-CoV-2, is where the repertoires were released. The sample metadata nearly always contained a de-identified subject ID, COVID-19 status, age in years and sex. Where available, HLA class I and class II types were obtained from metadata supplied by the sample provider rather than from assay-based typing. Deeply sampled blood TCRbeta repertoires from subjects exposed to, actively infected with, or recovered from COVID-19 were included in the dataset. The material from the prospective study consisted of cDNA or gDNA derived from T cells, B-cell-depleted T cells, or PBMCs.

Broad study findings and their caveats: The amount of clinical and demographic metadata varied by source and participant and was provided uncurated.

Enrolling through a virtual design, the prospective study's participants ranged in age from about 18 to 100 years and lived across 24 United States geographic areas. To assign participants to cohorts, the prospective study relied on clinical history that participants themselves reported in a screening survey and a study questionnaire. ImmuneRACE Cohort 3 recovered participants were defined by two consecutive negative NP/OP PCR tests, healthcare professional clearance, or symptom resolution. Each participant in the prospective study had whole blood, serum and a nasopharyngeal or oropharyngeal swab collected by mobile phlebotomists. Over a 2-month period, participants in the prospective study had the option of providing additional blood draws and questionnaires. Before DNA extraction, prospective study blood samples were shipped either frozen or at room temperature. TCRbeta CDR3 regions were amplified from genomic DNA by means of the immunoSEQ Assay, a bias-controlled multiplex PCR. From the authors' description of their analysis: The number of nucleated cells in each sample was estimated by amplification of reference gene primers within the assay. Sequence reads were collapsed and filtered to measure the absolute abundance of every unique TCRbeta CDR3 rearrangement. For each sample, productive Simpson clonality was calculated as the square root of Simpson's diversity index over productive rearrangements. What TCRdb holds here is the immuneACCESS table cut down to in-frame rearrangements. Part of the clones is not present; checked against another copy, under half of the missing clones reflect an unresolved V gene, and the others are unexplained. V and J calls and clone size come straight from that table; D and trimming were deduced from the DNA. The sample records about 190,000 clones, more than 75% of which are singletons. The ten top clones hold roughly 17% of the sample.

Its CDR3 holds 13 amino acids, cysteine through phenylalanine. CDR3 DNA is the only sequence kept; it has 39 bases, read in frame from the first base. The germline V gene (reference sequence) sets CDR1 to SEHNR and CDR2 to FQNEAQ. Deletion took 2 bases off V and 6 bases off J, with a span of 11 bases between the germline ends. Input material: PBMCs or T cells enriched from blood (not recorded which). This TCR came from a woman in her 50s who had recovered from COVID-19. Recombination connected TRBV7-9 to TRBJ2-7, and the D gene may be TRBD1, 6 bases matching. The CDR3 loop reads CASSLLTGSEQYF. The DNA sequence is as follows: TGTGCCAGCAGCTTACTAACAGGGTCCGAGCAGTACTTC.